Shown below are 10 T cell receptor beta chains from a single sample sequenced in a study of blood T cell repertoires in COVID-19. TCRdb's copy holds only in-frame clones and misses some; the assay was immunoSEQ multiplex PCR. This sample has 250,000 to 300,000 clones, with roughly 85% found just once. Sequencing was done on a sample of peripheral blood. Receptors were obtained from a man aged 45 to 65 with active or convalescent COVID-19.

This clone was counted once. The chain couples TRBV11-3 to TRBJ2-1, with 8 bases identical to TRBD2. The germline V gene has CDR1 SGHNT and CDR2 YENEEA. V lost 6 bases, J lost 5 bases, and 0 bases stayed unmatched. The CDR3 covers 12 residues. The CDR3 loop reads CASRRGDNEQFF. In nucleotides, the CDR3 is TGTGCCAGCAGGCGGGGGGACAATGAGCAGTTCTTC.

The rearrangement uses TRBV10-2 and TRBJ2-2, with D hard to call. This CDR3 contains 11 residues. Germline V gives CDR1 WSHSY, CDR2 SAAADI. The germline V and J ends were trimmed by 8 bases and 5 bases, with 6 bases remaining between them. Here the CDR3 DNA reads TGCGCCAGCTTCTCTACCGGGGAGCTGTTTTTT. This sequence encodes CASFSTGELFF.

V and J are TRBV2 and TRBJ2-1; 7 nucleotides align to TRBD2. This CDR3 spans 14 amino acids. V gave up 6 bases and J gave up 10 bases; unmatched junction bases: 12. Per the germline V gene, CDR1 is SNHLY and CDR2 is FYNNEI. The CDR3 nucleotides are TGTGCCAGCAGCGCGGGAGTATCTATCCTAGAGCAGTTCTTC. Its translation is CASSAGVSILEQFF.

V and J are TRBV5-1 and TRBJ1-1, with D perhaps matching TRBD1 (6 bases). The germline CDR1 and CDR2 sequences are SGHRS and YFSETQ. V lost 4 bases and J 6 bases, leaving 13 bases between the germline ends. This CDR3 has 13 amino acids. CDR3 DNA: TGCGCCAGCAGCCGAGGGGGGGCGGCTGAAGCTTTCTTT. Amino acid sequence: CASSRGGAAEAFF.

Remarks on this clone: The sample carries other DNA sequences with the same CDR3. The chain is built from TRBV19 and TRBJ2-1; 9 bases agree with TRBD2. Germline lookup yields CDR1 LNHDA and CDR2 SQIVND (reference sequence). Trimming cost V 1 base and J 2 bases; bases outside gene matches: 0. This CDR3 has 15 residues. CDR3 in DNA: TGTGCCAGTAGTATAGCTAGCGGGACCTACAATGAGCAGTTCTTC. Residues: CASSIASGTYNEQFF.

V is TRBV18 and J is TRBJ1-1; D perhaps matches TRBD1 (6 bases). Germline V gene data show CDR1 as KGHSH and CDR2 as LQKENI. V dropped 3 bases and J dropped 8 bases, with 10 bases sitting between them. The CDR3 totals 12 residues. CDR3 loop: CASSPQDREAFF. The CDR3 nucleotides read TGTGCCAGCTCACCTCAAGACAGGGAAGCTTTCTTT.

This rearrangement joins TRBV18 to TRBJ2-2; no definite D call. Germline CDR1 and CDR2: KGHSH and LQKENI. V dropped 0 bases and J dropped 1 base, with 15 bases sitting between them. CDR3 size: 18 residues. The chain's CDR3 is CASSPPAGRKGNTGELFF. In nucleotides, the CDR3 is TGTGCCAGCTCACCACCGGCTGGGCGCAAAGGGAACACCGGGGAGCTGTTTTTT.

V is TRBV5-8 and J is TRBJ1-2; a possible D gene is TRBD1 (6 bases). The germline CDR1 and CDR2 sequences are SGHTS and YDEGEE. The CDR3 is made up of 17 amino acids. Trimming took off 4 bases at V and 0 bases at J, with 19 bases between the two ends. Here the CDR3 DNA reads TGTGCCAGCAGCCCCCGGGACAAACAGGAGCCTAACTATGGCTACACCTTC. Amino acids: CASSPRDKQEPNYGYTF.

Notes on this clone: One end of the junction varies from germline; a read error may be responsible. The rearrangement links TRBV7-9 to TRBJ1-1, with D perhaps matching TRBD1 (6 bases). Germline CDR1 and CDR2: SEHNR and FQNEAQ (reference sequence). The CDR3 loop spans 13 amino acids. CDR3 sequence: CASSFQGNTEVFF. The CDR3 bases are TGTGCCAGCAGCTTTCAGGGGAACACTGAAGTTTTCTTT.

The chain employs TRBV27 and TRBJ2-3; D possibly corresponds to TRBD2 (6 bases). V lost 0 bases and J 6 bases, leaving 13 bases between the germline ends. The CDR3 is made up of 15 amino acids. Germline lookup yields CDR1 MNHEY and CDR2 SMNVEV (reference sequence). The CDR3 DNA follows: TGTGCCAGCAGTTTATCGCTATGGACTACCGATACGCAGTATTTT. Translated, it gives CASSLSLWTTDTQYF.